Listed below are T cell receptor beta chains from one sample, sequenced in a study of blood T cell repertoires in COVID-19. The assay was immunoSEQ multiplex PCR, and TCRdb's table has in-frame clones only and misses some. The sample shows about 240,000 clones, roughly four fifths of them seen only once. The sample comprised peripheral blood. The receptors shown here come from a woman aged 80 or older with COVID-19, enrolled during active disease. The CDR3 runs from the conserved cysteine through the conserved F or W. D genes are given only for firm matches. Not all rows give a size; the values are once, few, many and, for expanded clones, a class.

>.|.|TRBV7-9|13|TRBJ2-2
CASSRDRTGELFF
TGTGCCAGCAGCCGCGATCGGACCGGGGAGCTGTTTTTT
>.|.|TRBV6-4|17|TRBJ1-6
CASTRGIEVPHNSPLHF
TGTGCCAGCACCCGCGGCATTGAAGTGCCCCATAATTCACCCCTCCACTTT
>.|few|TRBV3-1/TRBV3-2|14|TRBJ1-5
CASSSQGSNQPQHF
TGTGCCAGCAGCTCTCAGGGAAGCAATCAGCCCCAGCATTTT
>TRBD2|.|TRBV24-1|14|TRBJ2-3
CATSGTSVSDTQYF
TGTGCCACGTCCGGGACTAGCGTTTCAGATACGCAGTATTTT
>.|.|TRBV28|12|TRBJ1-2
CASRQVNYGYTF
TGTGCCAGCCGGCAGGTTAACTATGGCTACACCTTC
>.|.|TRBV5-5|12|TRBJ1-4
CASGGDNEKLFF
TGTGCCAGCGGGGGGGATAATGAAAAACTGTTTTTT
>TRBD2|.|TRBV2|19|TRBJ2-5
CASSSGLAGAGYLSETQYF
TGTGCCAGCAGTTCCGGACTAGCGGGGGCGGGCTATCTGTCTGAGACCCAGTACTTC
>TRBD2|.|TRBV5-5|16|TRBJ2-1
CASSGTSGNPYNEQFF
TGTGCCAGCAGCGGGACTAGCGGGAACCCCTACAATGAGCAGTTCTTC
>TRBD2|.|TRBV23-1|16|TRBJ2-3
CAINGEREVARDTQYF
TGCGCCATCAACGGGGAGCGGGAGGTCGCCAGAGATACGCAGTATTTT
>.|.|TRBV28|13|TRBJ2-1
CATYRESYNEQFF
TGTGCCACTTACAGGGAGTCCTACAATGAGCAGTTCTTC
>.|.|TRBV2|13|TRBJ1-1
CASRGTMNTEAFF
TGTGCCAGCAGAGGGACTATGAACACTGAAGCTTTCTTT
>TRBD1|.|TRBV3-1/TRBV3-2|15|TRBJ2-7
CASSPNRGLLYEQYF
TGTGCCAGCAGCCCCAACAGGGGGCTCCTTTACGAGCAGTACTTC
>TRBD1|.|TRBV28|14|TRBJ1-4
CASSTTGEVGKLFF
TGTGCCAGCAGTACAACAGGGGAGGTTGGAAAACTGTTTTTT
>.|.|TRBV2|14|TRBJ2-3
CASSETRITDTQYF
TGTGCCAGCAGCGAGACACGAATCACAGATACGCAGTATTTT
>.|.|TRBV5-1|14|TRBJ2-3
CASKTAPSTDTQYF
TGCGCCAGCAAGACAGCGCCTAGCACAGATACGCAGTATTTT